This entry lists 11 T cell receptor beta chains sequenced from one sample in a study of cytomegalovirus exposure and HLA in healthy donors. The PCR had 60 Vbeta and 13 Jbeta primers. Measured with immunoSEQ multiplex PCR; TCRdb has only the in-frame clones, and not every one. The data contain 180,000 or so clones, about 81% of them singletons. The source material was PBMCs. The receptors were sampled from a man in his forties or fifties in good health and CMV-seronegative.

The genes are TRBV7-2 and TRBJ2-1; the D gene is possibly TRBD2 (7 bases). The germline CDR1 and CDR2 sequences are SGHTA and FQGNSA. The CDR3 has 14 residues. Trimming left V 5 bases short and J 7 bases short, with 15 bases between. The DNA for the CDR3 is TGTGCCAGCAGCACTCCCGGGGGGCTAAATGAGCAGTTCTTC. Translating it yields CASSTPGGLNEQFF. Looking up the rest from reference TRBV7-2 and TRBJ2-1 gives the full variable domain: GAGVSQSPSNKVTEKGKDVELRCDPISGHTALYWYRQSLGQGLEFLIYFQGNSAPDKSGLPSDRFSAERTGGSVSTLTIQRTQQEDSAVYLCASSTPGGLNEQFFGPGTRLTVL.

V is TRBV5-1 and J is TRBJ1-4, with D possibly matching TRBD1 (5 bases). The V end was cut by 0 bases, the J end by 5 bases, with 11 bases between. Germline CDR1 and CDR2: SGHRS and YFSETQ. The CDR3 is made up of 15 amino acids. The CDR3 protein is CASSLDGGKNEKLFF. The CDR3 region has the DNA TGCGCCAGCAGCTTGGATGGGGGGAAGAATGAAAAACTGTTTTTT.

The V and J genes are TRBV29-1 and TRBJ1-1; TRBD1 agrees at 7 bases. The CDR3 loop spans 13 amino acids. V lost 7 bases, J lost 0 bases, and 5 bases stayed unmatched. Germline CDR1 SQVTM, CDR2 ANQGSEA. In DNA form, the CDR3 reads TGCAGCGGGCGGGGACAGTTGAACACTGAAGCTTTCTTT. This sequence encodes CSGRGQLNTEAFF. The variable domain in full, with the rest retrieved from reference TRBV29-1 and TRBJ1-1, is SAVISQKPSRDICQRGTSLTIQCQVDSQVTMMFWYRQQPGQSLTLIATANQGSEATYESGFVIDKFPISRPNLTFSTLTVSNMSPEDSSIYLCSGRGQLNTEAFFGQGTRLTVV.

The chain is built from TRBV9 and TRBJ2-1, with 10 positions matching TRBD1. V dropped 4 bases and J dropped 8; count of bases not matched to a gene: 6. Germline CDR1 is SGDLS and CDR2 is YYNGEE. This CDR3 contains 14 residues. The CDR3, as DNA: TGTGCCAGCAGCTTCCGGACAGGGGGGGATGAGCAGTTCTTC. Its translation is CASSFRTGGDEQFF.

This chain uses TRBV28 with TRBJ1-5; 9 bases map to TRBD1. CDR1 and CDR2 from the germline V gene are MDHEN and SYDVKM. V lost 5 bases, J lost 1 base, and 3 bases stayed unmatched. The CDR3 is made up of 15 amino acids. CDR3 in amino acids: CASSTGGMSNQPQHF. CDR3 in DNA: TGTGCCAGCAGTACAGGGGGCATGAGCAATCAGCCCCAGCATTTT.

V and J are TRBV29-1 and TRBJ2-7; 9 bases align to TRBD1. Germline values: CDR1 SQVTM, CDR2 ANQGSEA. The CDR3 covers 16 residues. V shed 0 bases and J 0 bases; nucleotides not matched to a gene: 6. The CDR3 DNA reads as TGCAGCGTTGAAGATGGGGACAGGGTCGACTCCTACGAGCAGTACTTC. It codes for CSVEDGDRVDSYEQYF.

The chain is built from TRBV5-6 and TRBJ1-1; D may be TRBD1 (5 bases). Trimming removed 2 bases at V and 1 base at J, with 9 bases between. The CDR3 sequence is 14 residues long. Germline values: CDR1 SGHDT, CDR2 YYEEEE. The CDR3 loop is CASSFRQRNTEAFF. CDR3 nucleotide sequence: TGTGCCAGCAGCTTCAGACAGAGGAACACTGAAGCTTTCTTT.

This chain uses TRBV7-3 with TRBJ1-1; 7 positions match TRBD1. After removal of 5 bases from V and 0 bases from J, the junction contained 9 bases not matched to a gene. Per germline, CDR1 SGHTA and CDR2 FQGTGA. The CDR3 is 16 residues long. Here the CDR3 DNA reads TGTGCCAGCAGCCCGCGGACAGGTTCCTTGAACACTGAAGCTTTCTTT. It encodes CASSPRTGSLNTEAFF.

V and J are TRBV19 and TRBJ1-5; maybe TRBD1 (6 bases). The ends were cut back, 7 bases at V and 0 bases at J, with 16 bases in the middle. The CDR3 has 16 amino acids. Germline V lookup: CDR1 LNHDA, CDR2 SQIVND (reference sequence). The CDR3: CASTWGTSDSNQPQHF. In DNA form, the CDR3 reads TGTGCCAGTACTTGGGGGACAAGTGATAGCAATCAGCCCCAGCATTTT. The full variable domain, completed using reference TRBV19 and TRBJ1-5, is DGGITQSPKYLFRKEGQNVTLSCEQNLNHDAMYWYRQDPGQGLRLIYYSQIVNDFQKGDIAEGYSVSREKKESFPLTVTSAQKNPTAFYLCASTWGTSDSNQPQHFGDGTRLSIL.

The gene calls are TRBV27 and TRBJ2-5; tentative D call: TRBD2 (6 bases). V was clipped by 3 bases and J by 5 bases, with 28 bases between them. The CDR3 is 19 amino acids. Per germline, CDR1 MNHEY and CDR2 SMNVEV (reference sequence). The CDR3 here is CASSFLLSNGGHFRETQYF. CDR3 nucleotide sequence: TGTGCCAGCAGTTTCCTATTGTCCAACGGGGGTCACTTCCGGGAGACCCAGTACTTC.

This clone was picked up a small number of times. This chain joins TRBV7-8 and TRBJ2-7; a weak D match, TRBD1 (6 bases). V was cut by 1 base and J by 5 bases, with 9 bases left in between. Germline assignment: CDR1 SGHVS and CDR2 FQNEAQ. This CDR3 region has 13 residues. CDR3 region: CASSLGGLDEQYF. The CDR3 DNA is TGTGCCAGCAGCTTAGGGGGGCTCGACGAGCAGTACTTC.